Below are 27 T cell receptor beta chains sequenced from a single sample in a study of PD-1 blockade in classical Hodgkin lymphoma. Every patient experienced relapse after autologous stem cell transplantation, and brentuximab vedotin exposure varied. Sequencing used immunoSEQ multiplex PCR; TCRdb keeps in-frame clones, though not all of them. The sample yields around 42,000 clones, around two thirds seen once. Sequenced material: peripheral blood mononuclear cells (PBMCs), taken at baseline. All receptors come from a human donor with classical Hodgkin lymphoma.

This CDR3 reads CASQYPGRDNEQFF. The DNA for the CDR3 is TGTGCCAGCCAATACCCCGGGAGGGACAATGAGCAGTTCTTC. The rearrangement uses TRBV6-6 and TRBJ2-1, with 8 bases fitting TRBD2. The trim removed 8 bases at V and 5 bases at J, leaving 8 bases unmatched. Germline V gene sequence: CDR1 MNHNY, CDR2 SVGAGI (reference sequence). The CDR3 has 14 residues.

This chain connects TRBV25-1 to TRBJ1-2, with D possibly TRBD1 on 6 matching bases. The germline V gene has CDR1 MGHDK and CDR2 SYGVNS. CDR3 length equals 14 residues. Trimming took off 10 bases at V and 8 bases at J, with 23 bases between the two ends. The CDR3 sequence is CATESGEPSWGYTF. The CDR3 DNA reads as TGTGCCACAGAGTCAGGGGAGCCTAGTTGGGGCTACACCTTC.

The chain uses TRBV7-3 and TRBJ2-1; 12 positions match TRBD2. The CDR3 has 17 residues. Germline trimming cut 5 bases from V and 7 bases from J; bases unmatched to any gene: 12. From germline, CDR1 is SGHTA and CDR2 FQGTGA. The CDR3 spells CASSQQGGLAGGNEQFF. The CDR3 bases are TGTGCCAGCAGCCAGCAGGGAGGGCTAGCGGGAGGGAATGAGCAGTTCTTC.

The CDR3 coding sequence is TGTGCCAGCAGCGTCGGAGGGGGGGATGGCTATGGCTACACCTTC. Amino acid sequence: CASSVGGGDGYGYTF. J is TRBJ1-2 and V is TRBV9; D is perhaps TRBD1 (6 bases). The germline V gene encodes CDR1 SGDLS and CDR2 YYNGEE. The V end lost 2 bases, the J end lost 4 bases, and 15 bases lay between the germline ends. The CDR3 is 15 residues long.

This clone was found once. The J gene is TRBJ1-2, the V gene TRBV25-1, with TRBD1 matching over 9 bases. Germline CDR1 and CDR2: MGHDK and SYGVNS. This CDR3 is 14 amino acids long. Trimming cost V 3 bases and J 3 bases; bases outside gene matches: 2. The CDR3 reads CASSEGQGYYGYTF. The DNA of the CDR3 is TGTGCCAGCAGTGAGGGACAGGGTTACTATGGCTACACCTTC.

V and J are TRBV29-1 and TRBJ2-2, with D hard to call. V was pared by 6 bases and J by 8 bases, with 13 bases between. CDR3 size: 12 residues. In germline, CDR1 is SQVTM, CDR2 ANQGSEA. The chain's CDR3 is CSVVRTAGELFF. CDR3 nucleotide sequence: TGCAGCGTAGTACGGACGGCAGGGGAGCTGTTTTTT.

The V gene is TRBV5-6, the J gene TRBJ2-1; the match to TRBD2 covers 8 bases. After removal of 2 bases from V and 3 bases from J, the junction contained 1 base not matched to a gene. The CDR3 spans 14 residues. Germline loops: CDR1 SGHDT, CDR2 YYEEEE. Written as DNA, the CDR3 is TGTGCCAGCAGCTTAGGGACTAGCTACAATGAGCAGTTCTTC. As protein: CASSLGTSYNEQFF.

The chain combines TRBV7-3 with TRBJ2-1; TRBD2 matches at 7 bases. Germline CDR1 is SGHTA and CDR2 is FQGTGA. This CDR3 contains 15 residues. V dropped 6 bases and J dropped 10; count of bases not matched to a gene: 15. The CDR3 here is CASSSIFSGPREQFF. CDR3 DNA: TGTGCCAGCAGTTCCATCTTTAGCGGGCCCCGAGAGCAGTTCTTC.

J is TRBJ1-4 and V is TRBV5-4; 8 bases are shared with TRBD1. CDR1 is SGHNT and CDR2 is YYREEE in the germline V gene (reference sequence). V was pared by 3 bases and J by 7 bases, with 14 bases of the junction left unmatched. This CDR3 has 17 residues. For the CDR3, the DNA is TGTGCCAGCAGCTCGGGGACAGGTCAGGCGGATTCTGAAAAACTGTTTTTT. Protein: CASSSGTGQADSEKLFF.

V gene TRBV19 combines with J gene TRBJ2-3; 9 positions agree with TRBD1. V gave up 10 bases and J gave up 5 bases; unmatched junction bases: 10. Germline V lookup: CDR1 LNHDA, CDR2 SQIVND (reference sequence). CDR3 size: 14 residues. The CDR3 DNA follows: TGTGCCACCGCACAGGGGGCTGCCGGAGATACGCAGTATTTT. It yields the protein CATAQGAAGDTQYF. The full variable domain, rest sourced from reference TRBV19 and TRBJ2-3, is DGGITQSPKYLFRKEGQNVTLSCEQNLNHDAMYWYRQDPGQGLRLIYYSQIVNDFQKGDIAEGYSVSREKKESFPLTVTSAQKNPTAFYLCATAQGAAGDTQYFGPGTRLTVL.

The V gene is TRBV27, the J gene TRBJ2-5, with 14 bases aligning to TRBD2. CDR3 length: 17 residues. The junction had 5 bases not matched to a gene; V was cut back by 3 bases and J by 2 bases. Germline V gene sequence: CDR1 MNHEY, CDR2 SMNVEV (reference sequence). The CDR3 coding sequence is TGTGCCAGCAGTTTGGCCGGGACTAGCGGGGGACAAGAGACCCAGTACTTC. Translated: CASSLAGTSGGQETQYF.

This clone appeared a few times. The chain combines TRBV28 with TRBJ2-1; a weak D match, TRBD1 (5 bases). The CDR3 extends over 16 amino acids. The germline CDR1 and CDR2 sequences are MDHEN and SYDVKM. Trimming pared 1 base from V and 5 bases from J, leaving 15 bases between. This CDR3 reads CASSLLQDKNNNEQFF. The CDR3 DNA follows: TGTGCCAGCAGTTTATTACAGGACAAAAATAACAATGAGCAGTTCTTC.

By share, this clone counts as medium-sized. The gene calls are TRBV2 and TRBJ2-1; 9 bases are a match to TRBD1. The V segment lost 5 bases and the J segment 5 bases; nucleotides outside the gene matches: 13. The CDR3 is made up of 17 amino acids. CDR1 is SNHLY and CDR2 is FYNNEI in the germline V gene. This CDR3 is CASSPIFGTGSNNEQFF. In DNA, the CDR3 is TGTGCCAGCAGTCCGATTTTTGGGACAGGGTCCAACAATGAGCAGTTCTTC. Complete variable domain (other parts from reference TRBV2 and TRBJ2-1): EPEVTQTPSHQVTQMGQEVILRCVPISNHLYFYWYRQILGQKVEFLVSFYNNEISEKSEIFDDQFSVERPDGSNFTLKIRSTKLEDSAMYFCASSPIFGTGSNNEQFFGPGTRLTVL.

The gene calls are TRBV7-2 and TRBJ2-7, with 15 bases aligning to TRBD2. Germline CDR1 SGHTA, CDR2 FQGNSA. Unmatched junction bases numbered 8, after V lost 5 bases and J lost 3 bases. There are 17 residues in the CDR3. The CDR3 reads CASSPTGLAGGDYEQYF. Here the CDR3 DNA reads TGTGCCAGCAGCCCGACGGGACTAGCGGGAGGAGACTACGAGCAGTACTTC.

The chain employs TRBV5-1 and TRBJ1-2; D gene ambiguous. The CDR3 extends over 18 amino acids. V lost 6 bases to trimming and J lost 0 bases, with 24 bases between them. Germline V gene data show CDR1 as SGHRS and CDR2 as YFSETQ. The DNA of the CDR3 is TGCGCCAGCACTCCTGGGAAAGGGCTACATCGAGCTAACTATGGCTACACCTTC. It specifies CASTPGKGLHRANYGYTF.

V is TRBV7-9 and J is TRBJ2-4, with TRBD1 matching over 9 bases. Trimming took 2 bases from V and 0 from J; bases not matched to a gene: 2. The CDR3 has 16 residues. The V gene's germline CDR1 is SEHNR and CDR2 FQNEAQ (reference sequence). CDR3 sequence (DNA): TGTGCCAGCAGCTTAAGGACAGGGGTAGCCAAAAACATTCAGTACTTC. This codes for CASSLRTGVAKNIQYF.

The CDR3 bases are TGTGCCAGCAGCCCTTCCTTACAGAACTATGGCTACACCTTC. Its protein product is CASSPSLQNYGYTF. V usage is TRBV14 and J usage is TRBJ1-2; D gene unclear. Trimming took 4 bases from V and 2 from J, leaving 11 bases between them. Germline loops: CDR1 SGHDN, CDR2 FVKESK. The CDR3 consists of 14 residues.

The CDR3 DNA is TGTGCCATCAGTGAACTAGCGGGAGCGAACTACGAGCAGTACTTC. It codes for CAISELAGANYEQYF. The chain links TRBV10-3 to TRBJ2-7; 11 bases fit TRBD2. CDR3 length: 15 residues. The ends lost 3 bases at V and 3 bases at J; junction bases unmatched: 4. CDR1 and CDR2 (germline): ENHRY, SYGVKD.

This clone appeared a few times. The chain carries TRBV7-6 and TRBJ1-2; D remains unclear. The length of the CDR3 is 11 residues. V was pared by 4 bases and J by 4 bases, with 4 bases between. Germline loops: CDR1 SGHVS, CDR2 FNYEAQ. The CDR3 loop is CASSSIYGYTF. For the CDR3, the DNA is TGTGCCAGCAGCTCCATCTATGGCTACACCTTC.

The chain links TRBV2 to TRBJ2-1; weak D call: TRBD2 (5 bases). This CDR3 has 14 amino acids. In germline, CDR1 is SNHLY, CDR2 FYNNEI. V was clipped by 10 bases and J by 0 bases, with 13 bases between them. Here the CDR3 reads CANRGLSSYNEQFF. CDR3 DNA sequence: TGTGCCAATAGAGGACTTAGCTCCTACAATGAGCAGTTCTTC.

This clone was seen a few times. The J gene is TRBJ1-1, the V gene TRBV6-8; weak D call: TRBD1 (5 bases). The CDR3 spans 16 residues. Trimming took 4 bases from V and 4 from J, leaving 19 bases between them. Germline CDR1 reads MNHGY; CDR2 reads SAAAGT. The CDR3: CASSSGVGASSTEAFF. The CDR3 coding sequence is TGTGCCAGCAGTTCCGGGGTAGGGGCGTCTTCCACTGAAGCTTTCTTT.

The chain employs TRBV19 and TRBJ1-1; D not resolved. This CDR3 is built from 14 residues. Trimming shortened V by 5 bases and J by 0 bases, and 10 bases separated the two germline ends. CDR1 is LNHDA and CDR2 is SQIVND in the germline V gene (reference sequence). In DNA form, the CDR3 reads TGTGCCAGTAGTTTGGGCAGCATGAACACTGAAGCTTTCTTT. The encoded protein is CASSLGSMNTEAFF. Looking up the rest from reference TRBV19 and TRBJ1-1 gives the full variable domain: DGGITQSPKYLFRKEGQNVTLSCEQNLNHDAMYWYRQDPGQGLRLIYYSQIVNDFQKGDIAEGYSVSREKKESFPLTVTSAQKNPTAFYLCASSLGSMNTEAFFGQGTRLTVV.

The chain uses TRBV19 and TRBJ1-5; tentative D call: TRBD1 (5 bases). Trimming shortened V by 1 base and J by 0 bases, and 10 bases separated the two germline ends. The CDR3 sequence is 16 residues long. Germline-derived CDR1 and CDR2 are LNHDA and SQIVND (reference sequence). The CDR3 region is CASSIAPGISNQPQHF. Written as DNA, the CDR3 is TGTGCCAGTAGTATAGCCCCAGGGATTAGCAATCAGCCCCAGCATTTT.

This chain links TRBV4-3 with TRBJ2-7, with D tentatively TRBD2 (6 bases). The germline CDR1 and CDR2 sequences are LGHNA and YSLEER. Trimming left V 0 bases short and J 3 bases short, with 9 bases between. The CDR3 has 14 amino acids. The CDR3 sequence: CASSQDGRDYEQYF. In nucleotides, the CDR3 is TGCGCCAGCAGCCAAGATGGGCGGGACTACGAGCAGTACTTC.

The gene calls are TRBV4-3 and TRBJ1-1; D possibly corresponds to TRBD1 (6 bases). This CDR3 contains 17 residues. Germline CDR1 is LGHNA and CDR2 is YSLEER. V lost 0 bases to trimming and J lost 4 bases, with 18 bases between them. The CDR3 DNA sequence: TGCGCCAGCAGCCAAGATTGGACAGTCACCCTACTCACTGAAGCTTTCTTT. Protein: CASSQDWTVTLLTEAFF.

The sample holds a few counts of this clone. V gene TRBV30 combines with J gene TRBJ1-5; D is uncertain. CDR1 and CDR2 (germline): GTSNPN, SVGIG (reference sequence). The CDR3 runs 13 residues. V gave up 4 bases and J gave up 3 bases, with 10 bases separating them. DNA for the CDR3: TGTGCCTGGACAGAACAGATCAATCAGCCCCAGCATTTT. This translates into CAWTEQINQPQHF. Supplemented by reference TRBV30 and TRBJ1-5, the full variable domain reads SQTIHQWPATLVQPVGSPLSLECTVEGTSNPNLYWYRQAAGRGLQLLFYSVGIGQISSEVPQNLSASRPQDRQFILSSKKLLLSDSGFYLCAWTEQINQPQHFGDGTRLSIL.

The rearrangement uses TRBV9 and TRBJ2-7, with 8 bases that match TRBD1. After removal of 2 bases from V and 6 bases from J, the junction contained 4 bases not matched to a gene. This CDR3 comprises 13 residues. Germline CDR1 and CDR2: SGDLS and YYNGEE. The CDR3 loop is CASSVGQGSEQYF. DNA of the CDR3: TGTGCCAGCAGCGTCGGACAGGGCAGCGAGCAGTACTTC.